Below, 18 T cell receptor beta chains from the same sample are listed, as sequenced in a study of shared clonotypes between healthy human individuals. The protocol was immunoSEQ multiplex PCR, while the TCRdb copy is restricted to in-frame clones and leaves out a portion. The data contain roughly 2.5 million clones, about 92% of them seen just once; the ten biggest clones take up about 0.13%. Sequencing used naive CD4+ T cells sorted from blood. The subset denotes: CD45RA+ positively selected. The receptors derive from a man aged 18 to 35 in good health.

Comments on this clone: Other DNA variants within this sample encode the same CDR3. The chain links TRBV18 to TRBJ2-5; unclear D gene. In germline, CDR1 is KGHSH, CDR2 LQKENI. V was shortened by 2 bases and J by 3 bases, with 4 bases between the two germline ends. The length of the CDR3 is 12 residues. The CDR3 sequence is CASSPSEETQYF. The CDR3 bases are TGTGCCAGCTCACCATCAGAAGAGACCCAGTACTTC.

CDR3 nucleotides: TGTGCCAGCAGCTTAGGACTAGTCTCTGAGACCCAGTACTTC. Protein: CASSLGLVSETQYF. V and J are TRBV7-8 and TRBJ2-5; TRBD2 is a possible D gene (6 bases). In germline, CDR1 is SGHVS, CDR2 FQNEAQ. Trimming removed 1 base from V and 5 bases from J, with 11 bases in between. This CDR3 contains 14 residues. Looking up the rest from reference TRBV7-8 and TRBJ2-5 gives the full variable domain: GAGVSQSPRYKVAKRGQDVALRCDPISGHVSLFWYQQALGQGPEFLTYFQNEAQLDKSGLPSDRFFAERPEGSVSTLKIQRTQQEDSAVYLCASSLGLVSETQYFGPGTRLLVL.

The rearrangement uses TRBV7-3 and TRBJ2-1; 13 bases match TRBD2. Germline V gives CDR1 SGHTA, CDR2 FQGTGA. J gave up 8 bases and V 0 bases, and 4 bases lay outside the gene matches. CDR3 length equals 16 residues. This chain's CDR3 is CASSLTTSGGAHEQFF. The DNA for the CDR3 is TGTGCCAGCAGCTTAACTACTAGCGGGGGGGCCCATGAGCAGTTCTTC.

J is TRBJ2-2 and V is TRBV6-6; D perhaps matches TRBD2 (7 bases). This CDR3 comprises 15 residues. Germline assignment: CDR1 MNHNY and CDR2 SVGAGI (reference sequence). The V and J ends lost 6 bases and 5 bases respectively, with 16 bases between them. CDR3 nucleotide sequence: TGTGCCAGCAGGGATAGGGGGGGGCGGACCGGGGAGCTGTTTTTT. Protein product: CASRDRGGRTGELFF.

The chain recombines TRBV28 with TRBJ1-2; TRBD1 agrees at 7 bases. Germline V gives CDR1 MDHEN, CDR2 SYDVKM. V trimming: 4 bases; J trimming: 1 base; junction bases outside the gene matches: 9. The CDR3 covers 16 residues. The CDR3 sequence: CASSSPPGGINYGYTF. The DNA for the CDR3 is TGTGCCAGCAGTTCTCCGCCAGGGGGAATTAACTATGGCTACACCTTC.

This clone was recorded once. The rearrangement uses TRBV7-2 and TRBJ2-5, with D possibly being TRBD2 (5 bases). The J call may be incorrect, as the DNA end agrees better with TRBJ2-7. The CDR3 is made up of 14 amino acids. Germline-derived CDR1 and CDR2 are SGHTA and FQGNSA. DNA of the CDR3: TGTGCCAGCAGCTTGTCCCGCGGGTCTCCCGAGCAGTACTTC. Its translation is CASSLSRGSPEQYF.

This clone was seen more than once but under ten times. Different DNA sequences within this sample yield the same CDR3. The chain links TRBV5-1 to TRBJ1-1; 8 bases align to TRBD1. This CDR3 region has 14 residues. Germline CDR1 is SGHRS and CDR2 is YFSETQ. V was pared by 5 bases and J by 0 bases, with 3 bases of the junction left unmatched. The CDR3 DNA follows: TGCGCCAGCAGTGTGGACAGGGTGAACACTGAAGCTTTCTTT. Translation: CASSVDRVNTEAFF.

The J gene is TRBJ2-3, the V gene TRBV20-1, with unresolved D. CDR3 length: 11 residues. The V gene's germline CDR1 is DFQATT and CDR2 SNEGSKA (reference sequence). The ends were cut back, 1 base at V and 7 bases at J, with 6 bases in the middle. In DNA, the CDR3 is TGCAGTGCTAGAGGGCCGAATACGCAGTATTTT. Protein: CSARGPNTQYF.

J is TRBJ2-5 and V is TRBV6-5; no clear D gene. V lost 0 bases to trimming and J lost 7 bases, with 15 bases between them. Germline-derived CDR1 and CDR2 are MNHEY and SVGAGI. This CDR3 is 15 amino acids long. In DNA, the CDR3 is TGTGCCAGCAGTTACTCGCTATACGATTATGGGACCCAGTACTTC. Its translation is CASSYSLYDYGTQYF.

A remark on this clone: Additional DNA sequences in this sample encode the identical CDR3. This sequence joins TRBV5-4 and TRBJ2-6, with D uncertain. Germline assignment: CDR1 SGHNT and CDR2 YYREEE (reference sequence). The CDR3 is made up of 15 amino acids. V lost 0 bases to trimming and J lost 0 bases, with 4 bases between them. This CDR3 reads CASSLGGSGANVLTF. CDR3 in DNA: TGTGCCAGCAGCTTGGGTGGCTCTGGGGCCAACGTCCTGACTTTC.

The chain couples TRBV6-5 to TRBJ1-2, with a weak D call TRBD1 (6 bases). The CDR3 consists of 15 residues. V dropped 0 bases and J dropped 4 bases, with 12 bases sitting between them. Per germline, CDR1 MNHEY and CDR2 SVGAGI. CDR3 coding DNA: TGTGCCAGCAGTTACTCGAAGGTCAGGGGCTATGGCTACACCTTC. Translated: CASSYSKVRGYGYTF.

Comment on this clone: Other DNA sequences within the sample encode an identical CDR3. The chain employs TRBV18 and TRBJ2-7, with 8 bases identical to TRBD1. This CDR3 is 15 amino acids long. Looked up from germline, CDR1 is KGHSH and CDR2 is LQKENI. J was trimmed by 0 bases and V by 3 bases; bases with no gene match: 4. The CDR3 is CASSPGTGISYEQYF. The CDR3 DNA sequence: TGTGCCAGCTCACCTGGGACAGGAATCTCCTACGAGCAGTACTTC. Full variable domain (missing parts from reference TRBV18 and TRBJ2-7): NAGVMQNPRHLVRRRGQEARLRCSPMKGHSHVYWYRQLPEEGLKFMVYLQKENIIDESGMPKERFSAEFPKEGPSILRIQQVVRGDSAAYFCASSPGTGISYEQYFGPGTRLTVT.

The CDR3 DNA is TGTGCCTGGAGTTTCAAGGGGACGGGGGATTCACCCCTCCACTTT. It is translated as CAWSFKGTGDSPLHF. The chain couples TRBV30 to TRBJ1-6; D perhaps matches TRBD1 (5 bases). V lost 2 bases, J lost 8 bases, and 16 bases lay in between. The CDR3 is 15 amino acids. CDR1 and CDR2 (germline): GTSNPN, SVGIG (reference sequence).

This chain uses TRBV5-1 with TRBJ2-6; D perhaps matches TRBD2 (5 bases). This CDR3 spans 17 amino acids. Trimming took off 0 bases at V and 3 bases at J, with 13 bases between the two ends. The germline gives CDR1 SGHRS, CDR2 YFSETQ. The CDR3 is CASSLEGSGYGANVLTF. The CDR3 DNA follows: TGCGCCAGCAGCTTGGAGGGTTCGGGGTATGGGGCCAACGTCCTGACTTTC.

The rearrangement uses TRBV15 and TRBJ1-4, with 7 positions matching TRBD1. Looked up from germline, CDR1 is LNHNV and CDR2 is YYDKDF (reference sequence). This CDR3 comprises 15 residues. The V and J ends lost 0 bases and 7 bases, in that order; junction bases with no gene match: 5. The CDR3 DNA reads as TGTGCCACCAGCAGAGATACAGGGGTAGTTGAAAAACTGTTTTTT. It codes for CATSRDTGVVEKLFF.

This sequence joins TRBV6-1 and TRBJ1-2, with D unclear. This CDR3 has 14 amino acids. The V end lost 0 bases, the J end lost 4 bases, and 9 bases lay between the germline ends. The germline V gene encodes CDR1 MNHNS and CDR2 SASEGT. CDR3: CASSEARGSYGYTF. As DNA, the CDR3 is TGTGCCAGCAGTGAAGCCCGGGGAAGCTATGGCTACACCTTC.

The rearrangement uses TRBV11-1 and TRBJ2-3; 11 nucleotides agree with TRBD2. In germline, CDR1 is SGHAT, CDR2 FQDESV (reference sequence). CDR3 length: 18 amino acids. With 5 bases clipped from V and 0 bases from J, the junction kept 10 bases outside the gene matches. CDR3 coding DNA: TGTGCCAGCAGCCAAACCACCGGACTAGCGGGCAGCACAGATACGCAGTATTTT. Its protein is CASSQTTGLAGSTDTQYF.

The rearrangement uses TRBV7-9 and TRBJ2-1; D gene unclear. Looked up from germline, CDR1 is SEHNR and CDR2 is FQNEAQ (reference sequence). This CDR3 comprises 12 residues. Between the trimmed V and J ends, which lost 2 bases and 12 bases, there was a span of 11 bases. In DNA form, the CDR3 reads TGTGCCAGCAGCTTAAGTCCCAGTGCGCAGTTCTTC. This codes for CASSLSPSAQFF.